This T cell receptor beta chain was documented in a study of cytomegalovirus exposure and HLA in healthy donors. The study ran its PCR with 60 Vbeta and 13 Jbeta primers. TCRdb keeps only in-frame clones here, not all; method: immunoSEQ multiplex PCR. The sample comprises around 170,000 clones, about three quarters of which are singletons, and roughly 1.6% rests with the top ten. Looked up from germline, CDR1 is MGHRA and CDR2 is YSYEKL. V shed 0 bases, J shed 5 bases, and the junction held 9 bases outside the gene matches. The CDR3 contains 17 residues. This clonotype was obtained from a girl aged 10-17 years in good health and CMV-seronegative. The sample taken for sequencing was PBMCs. J is TRBJ2-7 and V is TRBV4-1; 11 bases are shared with TRBD1. The CDR3 coding sequence is TGCGCCAGCAGCCAAGAACATGGGGGACAGGGGGGCAACGAGCAGTACTTC. Amino acid sequence: CASSQEHGGQGGNEQYF.